The present entry profiles one T cell receptor beta chain with its context. What it binds is not known. Deletions cut 4 bases from V and 5 bases from J, with 9 bases between. CDR3 size: 12 residues. In germline, CDR1 is MNHEY, CDR2 SMNVEV (reference sequence). This sample's time point: week 3, after first cycle of checkpoint inhibitor. These data originate in a study of blood T cell dynamics during melanoma immunotherapy. In the study overall: Standard first-line treatment here was pembrolizumab or nivolumab plus ipilimumab in metastatic melanoma.

This table comes from immunoSEQ multiplex PCR, and its TCRdb copy is limited to in-frame clones, with some not included. The sample has about 960 clones, 92% seen once. Overall study results and limits: Whether repertoire-driving clones were melanoma-specific could not be determined. Cell-free DNA CDR3 sequences most resembled the immune-effector CD8+ subset, which was also most clonal.

The clonotype comes from a human donor with melanoma. The sample in question was effector memory CD8+ T cells from blood, obtained from a patient treated with checkpoint blockade. V usage is TRBV27 and J usage is TRBJ2-7; maybe TRBD2 (7 bases). CDR3 bases: TGTGCCAGCAGTTGGGGGGGCCACGAGCAGTACTTC. As protein: CASSWGGHEQYF.